Following are 8 T cell receptor beta chains from one sample sequenced in a study of regulatory T cells in long-lasting Graves disease (dated by TCRdb to about 2021). The library was obtained by multiplex PCR. The sequencer listed for this sample is Illumina HiSeq 4000. TCR beta libraries were built with iRepertoire HTBI primers and Arm-PCR amplification of CDR3 regions. The public sequencing data were trimmed at Q25 with fastp and processed into clonotypes with MiXCR by TCRdb, which kept only in-frame beta chains. Rows are combined by CDR3 protein, so each entry shows the most common genes and DNA. The sample table records about 460,000 distinct CDR3 sequences; about 20% of these occur just once. The ten largest account for about 12% of the sample. Read against the paper, the sample's time point label means: persistent/refractory GD, antithyroid drugs over 5 years with positive TRAb. For both TCR sequencing and RNA sequencing, RNA was extracted from PBMCs in TRIzol.

Sequences were derived from peripheral blood mononuclear cells (PBMCs), sampled when the disease was refractory, from a patient treated with antithyroid drugs. The source is a female donor with Graves disease.

This clonotype was detected only a few times. V usage is TRBV4-1 and J usage is TRBJ2-5; 7 nucleotides match TRBD2. This CDR3 has 13 amino acids. CDR1 is MGHRA and CDR2 is YSYEKL in the germline V gene. After removal of 2 bases from V and 7 bases from J, the junction contained 4 bases not matched to a gene. CDR3: CASSQYTGGTQYF. CDR3 coding DNA: TGCGCCAGCAGCCAATACACGGGGGGGACCCAGTACTTC.

This clonotype was recorded at least ten times. V usage is TRBV6-1 and J usage is TRBJ2-7, with D unclear. The CDR3 length is 13 residues. Trimming removed 5 bases from V and 2 bases from J, with 10 bases in between. Per germline, CDR1 MNHNS and CDR2 SASEGT. The CDR3 region is CASSQDVTYEQYF. DNA for the CDR3: TGTGCCAGCAGTCAGGACGTCACCTACGAGCAGTACTTC.

This clonotype was seen many times. This chain uses TRBV2 with TRBJ2-7; no clear D. Trimming left V 2 bases short and J 2 bases short, with 4 bases between. The germline gives CDR1 SNHLY, CDR2 FYNNEI. The CDR3 is made up of 12 amino acids. CDR3 DNA: TGTGCCAGCAGTGAATTTACCTACGAGCAGTACTTC. Protein sequence: CASSEFTYEQYF.

Ten or more counts support this clonotype. In DNA form, the CDR3 reads TGTGCCAGCAGCACACAGGGATTTCAAAAACTGTTTTTT. This sequence encodes CASSTQGFQKLFF. The chain employs TRBV7-9 and TRBJ1-4, with TRBD1 as a possible D gene (6 bases). This CDR3 spans 13 amino acids. Looked up from germline, CDR1 is SEHNR and CDR2 is FQNEAQ (reference sequence). V was clipped by 5 bases and J by 9 bases, with 13 bases between them.

A single count supports this clonotype. This rearrangement joins TRBV7-9 to TRBJ1-1; the match to TRBD1 covers 8 bases. The length of the CDR3 is 17 residues. Germline CDR1 and CDR2: SEHNR and FQNEAQ (reference sequence). V gave up 0 bases and J gave up 8 bases; unmatched junction bases: 14. The CDR3 bases are TGTGCCAGCAGCTTAGCAGCTAGGGACAGGCCCCACGGGGAAGCTTTCTTT. Amino acid sequence: CASSLAARDRPHGEAFF.

This clonotype was detected ten times or more. The rearrangement links TRBV2 to TRBJ1-5; TRBD1 matches at 8 bases. The V segment lost 6 bases and the J segment 1 base; nucleotides outside the gene matches: 5. CDR1 is SNHLY and CDR2 is FYNNEI in the germline V gene. The CDR3 is 15 amino acids. CDR3 nucleotide sequence: TGTGCCAGCAGGGAGGGACAGGCAAGCAATCAGCCCCAGCATTTT. Translated: CASREGQASNQPQHF.

V gene TRBV5-5 combines with J gene TRBJ2-7; the D gene is possibly TRBD2 (6 bases). The germline CDR1 and CDR2 sequences are SGHKS and YYEKEE (reference sequence). This CDR3 comprises 14 residues. The V end was cut by 0 bases, the J end by 3 bases, with 10 bases between. Here the CDR3 reads CASSLEGLIYEQYF. The CDR3 DNA sequence: TGTGCCAGCAGCTTGGAGGGACTGATCTACGAGCAGTACTTC.

This clonotype came up many times. V and J are TRBV10-3 and TRBJ2-7; the D gene is possibly TRBD2 (5 bases). This CDR3 comprises 12 residues. Germline V gene data show CDR1 as ENHRY and CDR2 as SYGVKD. The V and J ends lost 6 bases and 3 bases respectively, with 9 bases between them. The CDR3 protein is CAIRGSHYEQYF. Written as DNA, the CDR3 is TGTGCCATCAGGGGGAGTCACTACGAGCAGTACTTC.